The 31 T cell receptor beta chains below come from one sample, sequenced in a study of blood T cell repertoires in COVID-19. Assay used: immunoSEQ multiplex PCR; TCRdb lists only in-frame clones, some missing. Here the sample spans just over 65,000 clones, about nine tenths being singletons. The specimen sequenced was peripheral blood. The receptors here all came from a man in his 60s with acute or convalescent COVID-19.

The genes are TRBV3-1 (or the pseudogene TRBV3-2) and TRBJ2-3; 9 bases map to TRBD2. The CDR3 covers 16 residues. Germline V gives CDR1 LGHDT, CDR2 YNNKEL (reference sequence). Unmatched junction bases numbered 4, after V lost 1 base and J lost 2 bases. This CDR3 reads CASSQVSGGTTDTQYF. CDR3 sequence (DNA): TGTGCCAGCAGCCAAGTAAGCGGGGGGACCACAGATACGCAGTATTTT.

This clone appeared once. The chain combines TRBV7-2 with TRBJ2-3; D is perhaps TRBD2 (6 bases). CDR3 size: 13 residues. The V and J ends lost 7 bases and 2 bases respectively, with 10 bases between them. CDR1 is SGHTA, CDR2 FQGNSA, per germline. In nucleotides, the CDR3 is TGTGCCAGCAACGCGGGAAACACAGATACGCAGTATTTT. As protein: CASNAGNTDTQYF. The full variable domain, its missing parts supplied by reference TRBV7-2 and TRBJ2-3, is GAGVSQSPSNKVTEKGKDVELRCDPISGHTALYWYRQSLGQGLEFLIYFQGNSAPDKSGLPSDRFSAERTGGSVSTLTIQRTQQEDSAVYLCASNAGNTDTQYFGPGTRLTVL.

The chain couples TRBV10-3 to TRBJ1-6; tentative D call: TRBD1 (6 bases). There are 15 residues in the CDR3. V shed 5 bases and J shed 2 bases, with 10 bases lying between them. Looked up from germline, CDR1 is ENHRY and CDR2 is SYGVKD. In DNA form, the CDR3 reads TGTGCCATCAGTCGACAGGAGACCTATAATTCACCCCTCCACTTT. This sequence encodes CAISRQETYNSPLHF.

The rearrangement uses TRBV9 and TRBJ2-3, with D hard to call. The V gene's germline CDR1 is SGDLS and CDR2 YYNGEE. There are 11 residues in the CDR3. V shed 7 bases and J shed 12 bases, with 15 bases lying between them. The CDR3 nucleotides read TGTGCCAGCGCCACCCCCGCGACACAGTATTTT. Translation gives CASATPATQYF. Combining the CDR3 with reference TRBV9 and TRBJ2-3 gives the whole variable domain DSGVTQTPKHLITATGQRVTLRCSPRSGDLSVYWYQQSLDQGLQFLIQYYNGEERAKGNILERFSAQQFPDLHSELNLSSLELGDSALYFCASATPATQYFGPGTRLTVL.

J is TRBJ2-4 and V is TRBV25-1, with a tentative D call TRBD1 (6 bases). CDR3 length: 14 residues. V was pared by 11 bases and J by 3 bases, with 17 bases between. CDR1 is MGHDK and CDR2 is SYGVNS in the germline V gene. As DNA, the CDR3 is TGTGCCCAAAACAGGGACGGTGACAAAAACATTCAGTACTTC. Protein product: CAQNRDGDKNIQYF.

V and J are TRBV6-5 and TRBJ1-1; 8 nucleotides match TRBD1. Trimming at V came to 6 bases and at J to 1 base, leaving 4 bases not matched to a gene. Germline lookup yields CDR1 MNHEY and CDR2 SVGAGI. The CDR3 is 14 residues long. CDR3 DNA sequence: TGTGCCAGCAGCCGGGGGACAGGGAACACTGAAGCTTTCTTT. This gives the protein CASSRGTGNTEAFF.

The CDR3 coding sequence is TGTGCCAGCGCGGGGGGGCTTAATGAGCAGTTCTTC. Translating it yields CASAGGLNEQFF. The gene calls are TRBV27 and TRBJ2-1; 9 bases are a match to TRBD2. Trimming removed 8 bases from V and 7 bases from J; junction bases left unmatched: 3. The V gene's germline CDR1 is MNHEY and CDR2 SMNVEV (reference sequence). The CDR3 length is 12 residues.

The chain uses TRBV6-1 and TRBJ2-2, with D uncertain. The CDR3 extends over 16 amino acids. Germline CDR1 MNHNS, CDR2 SASEGT. V lost 3 bases and J lost 0, with 11 bases in between. CDR3 DNA: TGTGCCAGCAGTGAGGAGACCGAGGCGAACACCGGGGAGCTGTTTTTT. It is translated as CASSEETEANTGELFF.

V usage is TRBV11-2 and J usage is TRBJ2-7; 7 nucleotides match TRBD1. The CDR3 covers 19 residues. The V gene end was trimmed by 7 bases and the J gene end by 0 bases; junction bases not matched to a gene: 21. CDR1 and CDR2 (germline): SGHAT, FQNNGV. CDR3 in DNA: TGTGCCAGCACCTCATTACCGTTAAGGGGGACAGAAATCTCCTACGAGCAGTACTTC. Its translation: CASTSLPLRGTEISYEQYF.

This chain joins TRBV19 and TRBJ1-3, with no clear D. The V end was cut by 4 bases, the J end by 3 bases, with 7 bases between. This CDR3 region has 13 residues. Germline-derived CDR1 and CDR2 are LNHDA and SQIVND (reference sequence). The CDR3 loop is CASSRGFGNTIYF. The CDR3 DNA is TGTGCCAGTAGTAGAGGGTTTGGAAACACCATATATTTT.

V usage is TRBV19 and J usage is TRBJ2-3; 8 bases match TRBD2. J gave up 3 bases and V 5 bases, and 7 bases lay outside the gene matches. The CDR3 loop spans 15 amino acids. Germline V gives CDR1 LNHDA, CDR2 SQIVND (reference sequence). CDR3 amino acids: CASSPGLANTDTQYF. The CDR3 coding sequence is TGTGCCAGTAGTCCTGGACTAGCTAATACAGATACGCAGTATTTT.

The rearrangement joins TRBV7-2 to TRBJ2-3, with TRBD2 matching over 9 bases. J gave up 2 bases and V 5 bases, and 8 bases lay outside the gene matches. Germline V gene data show CDR1 as SGHTA and CDR2 as FQGNSA. The CDR3 has 16 amino acids. CDR3 nucleotide sequence: TGTGCCAGCAGCCAAGTAGCGGGGGTACTCACAGATACGCAGTATTTT. The encoded protein is CASSQVAGVLTDTQYF. Based on the CDR3 plus reference TRBV7-2 and TRBJ2-3, the full variable domain is GAGVSQSPSNKVTEKGKDVELRCDPISGHTALYWYRQSLGQGLEFLIYFQGNSAPDKSGLPSDRFSAERTGGSVSTLTIQRTQQEDSAVYLCASSQVAGVLTDTQYFGPGTRLTVL.

As for this clone: The junction shows a germline mismatch at one end, possibly a read error. V is TRBV7-7 and J is TRBJ2-7; TRBD1 matches at 10 bases. Germline CDR1 SSHAT, CDR2 FNYEAQ (reference sequence). This CDR3 contains 15 residues. The DNA for the CDR3 is TGTGCTAGCAGCTTAACCGGGACAGGGGAATCCGAGCAGTACTTC. It translates to CASSLTGTGESEQYF.

The count of this clone is one. The chain is built from TRBV5-6 and TRBJ1-1; D ambiguous. Per the germline V gene, CDR1 is SGHDT and CDR2 is YYEEEE. Trimming removed 2 bases from V and 0 bases from J, with 11 bases in between. This CDR3 contains 15 residues. The CDR3 DNA sequence: TGTGCCAGCAGCTTTAATACGAACATGAACACTGAAGCTTTCTTT. Translation: CASSFNTNMNTEAFF.

The CDR3 DNA is TGTGCCAGCAGCCAAGATGGCGGTCTCGAGCAGTACTTC. This gives the protein CASSQDGGLEQYF. The chain carries TRBV14 and TRBJ2-7; D call uncertain. Trimming removed 0 bases at V and 6 bases at J, with 9 bases between. This CDR3 has 13 residues. Looked up from germline, CDR1 is SGHDN and CDR2 is FVKESK.

The genes are TRBV2 and TRBJ1-1; 9 positions agree with TRBD1. Looked up from germline, CDR1 is SNHLY and CDR2 is FYNNEI. V lost 7 bases, J lost 4 bases, and 7 bases stayed unmatched. The CDR3 spans 14 residues. CDR3 sequence: CASTSDRGGTEAFF. The DNA of the CDR3 is TGTGCCAGCACCTCGGACAGGGGTGGCACTGAAGCTTTCTTT.

The CDR3 sequence: CASSLEGGGEQFF. As DNA, the CDR3 is TGTGCCAGCAGCTTAGAGGGCGGGGGAGAGCAGTTCTTC. The chain recombines TRBV7-9 with TRBJ2-1, with 7 positions matching TRBD2. Germline CDR1 reads SEHNR; CDR2 reads FQNEAQ (reference sequence). The CDR3 totals 13 residues. J gave up 10 bases and V 1 base, and 4 bases lay outside the gene matches.

This clone was observed many times. The J gene is TRBJ1-6, the V gene TRBV5-1; TRBD1 aligns across 7 bases. The germline gives CDR1 SGHRS, CDR2 YFSETQ. V was pared by 5 bases and J by 5 bases, with 4 bases of the junction left unmatched. The length of the CDR3 is 14 residues. DNA of the CDR3: TGCGCCAGCAGGGTAACAGGGGATAATTCACCCCTCCACTTT. It is translated as CASRVTGDNSPLHF.

V gene TRBV12-3 or TRBV12-4 combines with J gene TRBJ1-4, with D unresolved. V dropped 2 bases and J dropped 10 bases, with 11 bases sitting between them. The CDR3 extends over 13 amino acids. CDR3 in amino acids: CASSLRREGKLFF. CDR3 DNA: TGTGCCAGCAGTTTACGGAGGGAAGGAAAACTGTTTTTT.

The chain uses TRBV5-1 and TRBJ2-6; TRBD1 agrees at 8 bases. Germline CDR1 and CDR2: SGHRS and YFSETQ. CDR3 length: 18 residues. V shed 3 bases and J 0 bases; nucleotides not matched to a gene: 8. Written as DNA, the CDR3 is TGCGCCAGCAGCTCCAGACAGGGGTCAGCCTCTGGGGCCAACGTCCTGACTTTC. The encoded protein is CASSSRQGSASGANVLTF.

The genes are TRBV10-1 and TRBJ2-3, with TRBD2 as a possible D gene (5 bases). This CDR3 comprises 11 residues. CDR1 and CDR2 from the germline V gene are WNHNN and SYGVQD (reference sequence). Trimming took off 8 bases at V and 4 bases at J, with 7 bases between the two ends. CDR3 nucleotide sequence: TGCGCCAGCGGGAGATCAGATACGCAGTATTTT. Translation: CASGRSDTQYF.

A few counts support this clone. The chain employs TRBV4-1 and TRBJ2-3; 7 positions match TRBD2. The J segment lost 6 bases and the V segment lost 10 bases, leaving 10 bases of the junction unmatched. The germline V gene encodes CDR1 MGHRA and CDR2 YSYEKL. The CDR3 covers 13 residues. This CDR3 reads CATSGGFEDTQYF. The CDR3 nucleotides are TGCGCCACCTCCGGGGGGTTTGAGGATACGCAGTATTTT.

The table lists this clone with a few counts. This sequence joins TRBV7-8 and TRBJ1-3; 10 bases are a match to TRBD1. The CDR3 consists of 19 residues. Germline lookup yields CDR1 SGHVS and CDR2 FQNEAQ. With V trimmed by 2 bases and J by 4 bases, 14 bases remained unmatched. The DNA for the CDR3 is TGTGCCAGCAGCTTAACCGGTCCGGGACAGGGGATTATCGGAAACACCATATATTTT. Translating it yields CASSLTGPGQGIIGNTIYF.

This clone was seen only once. In DNA, the CDR3 is TGTGCCAGCAGCGCGTACAGGATCTCGAACACCGGGGAGCTGTTTTTT. Its protein product is CASSAYRISNTGELFF. The V gene is TRBV5-4, the J gene TRBJ2-2, with a possible D match to TRBD1 (5 bases). V was shortened by 4 bases and J by 0 bases, with 13 bases between the two germline ends. The CDR3 covers 16 residues. CDR1 SGHNT and CDR2 YYREEE come from the germline V gene (reference sequence).

The chain has TRBV27 and TRBJ2-3; 7 bases line up with TRBD2. Germline V gene data show CDR1 as MNHEY and CDR2 as SMNVEV (reference sequence). This CDR3 is built from 16 residues. J was trimmed by 1 base and V by 5 bases; bases with no gene match: 9. CDR3 amino acids: CASSPRRAGGTDTQYF. CDR3 in DNA: TGTGCCAGCAGTCCCCGAAGGGCGGGGGGCACAGATACGCAGTATTTT.

CDR3 amino acids: CASSYEGQGYSPLHF. The CDR3 DNA is TGTGCCAGCAGTTACGAGGGACAGGGATATTCACCCCTCCACTTT. The chain couples TRBV6-5 to TRBJ1-6, with TRBD1 matching 9 bases. The trim removed 2 bases at V and 8 bases at J, leaving 4 bases unmatched. CDR1 and CDR2 (germline): MNHEY, SVGAGI. This CDR3 contains 15 residues.

This chain connects TRBV7-2 to TRBJ2-7, with 10 bases aligning to TRBD1. The germline CDR1 and CDR2 sequences are SGHTA and FQGNSA. Trimming removed 4 bases from V and 6 bases from J; junction bases left unmatched: 3. This CDR3 has 13 residues. This chain's CDR3 is CASSWDRGREQYF. The CDR3 DNA reads as TGTGCCAGCAGCTGGGACAGGGGACGCGAGCAGTACTTC. The full variable domain, with the rest looked up from reference TRBV7-2 and TRBJ2-7, is GAGVSQSPSNKVTEKGKDVELRCDPISGHTALYWYRQSLGQGLEFLIYFQGNSAPDKSGLPSDRFSAERTGGSVSTLTIQRTQQEDSAVYLCASSWDRGREQYFGPGTRLTVT.

The V and J genes are TRBV2 and TRBJ1-1, with a possible D match to TRBD1 (6 bases). Per the germline V gene, CDR1 is SNHLY and CDR2 is FYNNEI. The CDR3 spans 14 residues. With 10 bases removed from V and 3 bases from J, the gap between germline ends came to 18 bases. The CDR3 protein is CATAETGAHTEAFF. DNA of the CDR3: TGTGCCACCGCAGAGACAGGAGCGCACACTGAAGCTTTCTTT.

The chain joins TRBV13 to TRBJ1-6; a possible D gene is TRBD1 (6 bases). This CDR3 spans 14 amino acids. The V end lost 2 bases, the J end lost 9 bases, and 11 bases lay between the germline ends. The germline gives CDR1 PRHDT, CDR2 FYEKMQ (reference sequence). In DNA, the CDR3 is TGTGCCAGCAGCTTACAACAGGGTCGTTCACCCCTCCACTTT. This encodes CASSLQQGRSPLHF.

CDR3 protein: CASSKNWRCNYGYTF. CDR3 bases: TGTGCCAGCAGCAAGAATTGGAGGTGTAACTATGGCTACACCTTC. The J gene is TRBJ1-2, the V gene TRBV21-1. TRBV21-1 is given as a pseudogene. This CDR3 is built from 15 residues.

This clone was seen a handful of times. This chain connects TRBV10-1 to TRBJ1-1, with 7 bases fitting TRBD1. This CDR3 comprises 13 residues. Per the germline V gene, CDR1 is WNHNN and CDR2 is SYGVQD (reference sequence). Trimming at V came to 8 bases and at J to 6 bases, leaving 9 bases not matched to a gene. The CDR3 spells CASSHDRDAEAFF. As DNA, the CDR3 is TGCGCCAGCTCACACGACAGGGACGCTGAAGCTTTCTTT.